This TCR beta chain was obtained from a study of OX40 agonist ivuxolimab in advanced cancers. Study-wide background: The study enrolled dose-escalation patients with hepatocellular carcinoma, melanoma, renal cell or head and neck cancer. Whole-study results and caveats: Antigens targeted by the expanded peripheral T cells were not determined.

This clone was seen more than once but under ten times. Its antigen is currently unknown. Profiling relied on immunoSEQ multiplex PCR, and the TCRdb table lists in-frame clones only, not all of them. The sample yields some 69,000 clones, 90% seen once. V lost 5 bases, J lost 5 bases, and 7 bases lay in between. This CDR3 region has 11 residues. Germline V gives CDR1 SNHLY, CDR2 FYNNEI. Sequenced material: CD4+ or CD8+ T cells sorted from blood, taken in a trial of the OX40 agonist ivuxolimab. This chain joins TRBV2 and TRBJ2-7; D is unresolved. This sequence was found in an adult with an advanced solid tumor such as melanoma, head and neck, liver or kidney cancer. CDR3 bases: TGTGCCAGCAGTCGGATCGACGAGCAGTACTTC. It codes for CASSRIDEQYF.